The next 14 T cell receptor beta chains were all read from a single sample in a study of regulatory T cells in long-lasting Graves disease. Researchers made TCR beta libraries by using iRepertoire HTBI primers and running Arm-PCR on CDR3 regions. TCRdb itself ran the multiplex PCR reads through MiXCR, one entry per CDR3 protein. The sample lists 400,000 to 600,000 distinct CDR3 sequences; around a fifth were seen once. The time point here: persistent/refractory GD, antithyroid drugs over 5 years with positive TRAb. Construction of the TCR library relied on RNA isolated from PBMCs. This sample comprised peripheral blood mononuclear cells (PBMCs), obtained when the disease was refractory, from a patient treated with antithyroid drugs. The receptor set was obtained from a female donor with Graves disease.

About this clonotype: Germline and junction disagree at one end, which may indicate a read error. DNA for the CDR3: TGTGCCTGCAGTTTTAATTCAGGGGCGCCCCTCGAGACCCAGTACTTC. Residues: CACSFNSGAPLETQYF. This chain uses TRBV12-3 or TRBV12-4 with TRBJ2-5; possibly TRBD1 for D (6 bases). The CDR3 has 16 residues.

The V call is TRBV2, the J call TRBJ2-1; TRBD2 matches at 7 bases. J was trimmed by 12 bases and V by 2 bases; bases with no gene match: 4. There are 12 residues in the CDR3. In germline, CDR1 is SNHLY, CDR2 FYNNEI. The CDR3 region has the DNA TGTGCCAGCAGTGAAATGCGGGGGTGGCAGTTCTTC. It encodes CASSEMRGWQFF.

This clonotype showed up just a few times. This chain joins TRBV6-1 and TRBJ1-1; D is undetermined. Trimming pared 6 bases from V and 5 bases from J, leaving 10 bases between. Germline values: CDR1 MNHNS, CDR2 SASEGT. This CDR3 region has 12 residues. CDR3 DNA sequence: TGTGCCAGCAGATCCCCTAGGACTGAAGCTTTCTTT. This translates into CASRSPRTEAFF.

This clonotype was detected only a few times. This rearrangement joins TRBV6-5 to TRBJ1-4; D might be TRBD1 (5 bases). Deletions cut 4 bases from V and 1 base from J, with 10 bases between. This CDR3 has 15 amino acids. CDR1 and CDR2 from the germline V gene are MNHEY and SVGAGI. The CDR3 bases are TGTGCCAGCAGTTCATACGGGGGAACTAATGAAAAACTGTTTTTT. This gives the protein CASSSYGGTNEKLFF.

At least ten counts were recorded for this clonotype. The chain combines TRBV6-1 with TRBJ1-4; no clear D. The CDR3 is made up of 14 amino acids. V lost 3 bases and J lost 0, with 5 bases in between. Per germline, CDR1 MNHNS and CDR2 SASEGT. The CDR3 here is CASSDWPTNEKLFF. The CDR3 DNA follows: TGTGCCAGCAGTGATTGGCCAACTAATGAAAAACTGTTTTTT.

The table lists this clonotype with many counts. J is TRBJ2-7 and V is TRBV12-5, with 10 bases aligning to TRBD2. V shed 6 bases and J 4 bases; nucleotides not matched to a gene: 6. This CDR3 has 14 residues. Germline loops: CDR1 LGHNT, CDR2 FRNRAP. CDR3 sequence: CASGPSGSLYEQYF. CDR3 DNA: TGTGCTAGTGGCCCTAGCGGGAGTTTATACGAGCAGTACTTC.

Many counts were recorded for this clonotype. The gene calls are TRBV11-3 and TRBJ2-2, with 7 bases matching TRBD1. Per the germline V gene, CDR1 is SGHNT and CDR2 is YENEEA. Trimming removed 1 base from V and 3 bases from J; junction bases left unmatched: 5. This CDR3 is built from 16 residues. The CDR3 loop is CASSLVSTGDTGELFF. Written as DNA, the CDR3 is TGTGCCAGCAGCTTAGTTAGCACAGGGGACACCGGGGAGCTGTTTTTT. Using reference TRBV11-3 and TRBJ2-2 for the parts outside the CDR3, the full variable domain is EAGVVQSPRYKIIEKKQPVAFWCNPISGHNTLYWYLQNLGQGPELLIRYENEEAVDDSQLPKDRFSAERLKGVDSTLKIQPAELGDSAVYLCASSLVSTGDTGELFFGEGSRLTVL.

The rearrangement links TRBV6-1 to TRBJ2-2; 8 positions match TRBD1. The CDR3 is 17 amino acids. The ends lost 6 bases at V and 1 base at J; junction bases unmatched: 10. The V gene's germline CDR1 is MNHNS and CDR2 SASEGT. The CDR3 reads CASSFIGGQGNTGELFF. In DNA form, the CDR3 reads TGTGCCAGCAGCTTCATAGGCGGACAGGGGAACACCGGGGAGCTGTTTTTT.

This clonotype came up many times. This sequence joins TRBV6-1 and TRBJ2-3; D is possibly TRBD1 or TRBD2 (5 bases each). The length of the CDR3 is 16 residues. Germline V gene lookup returns CDR1 MNHNS and CDR2 SASEGT. Deletions cut 6 bases from V and 0 bases from J, with 16 bases between. The CDR3 loop is CASSKEDIASTDTQYF. As DNA, the CDR3 is TGTGCCAGCAGCAAGGAGGACATCGCTAGCACAGATACGCAGTATTTT.

This chain joins TRBV15 and TRBJ2-5, with 10 bases identical to TRBD1. Germline loops: CDR1 LNHNV, CDR2 YYDKDF (reference sequence). The V segment lost 2 bases and the J segment 5 bases; nucleotides outside the gene matches: 11. CDR3 length: 17 residues. The CDR3 sequence is CATSRPPPGQGFETQYF. DNA of the CDR3: TGTGCCACCAGCAGACCCCCACCGGGACAGGGGTTCGAGACCCAGTACTTC. Filled out from reference TRBV15 and TRBJ2-5, the complete variable domain reads DAMVIQNPRYQVTQFGKPVTLSCSQTLNHNVMYWYQQKSSQAPKLLFHYYDKDFNNEADTPDNFQSRRPNTSFCFLDIRSPGLGDTAMYLCATSRPPPGQGFETQYFGPGTRLLVL.

The chain combines TRBV28 with TRBJ2-2, with D hard to call. Trimming removed 3 bases at V and 3 bases at J, with 11 bases between. The CDR3 has 15 residues. CDR1 MDHEN and CDR2 SYDVKM come from the germline V gene. The CDR3 reads CASSFGYQDTGELFF. Written as DNA, the CDR3 is TGTGCCAGCAGTTTTGGCTACCAGGACACCGGGGAGCTGTTTTTT.

The CDR3 loop is CASSTRNGGARQPQHF. The CDR3 DNA sequence: TGTGCCAGTAGTACCCGGAACGGGGGGGCAAGGCAGCCCCAGCATTTT. This chain joins TRBV19 and TRBJ1-5; D is perhaps TRBD1 (6 bases). With 4 bases removed from V and 7 bases from J, the gap between germline ends came to 20 bases. The germline V gene has CDR1 LNHDA and CDR2 SQIVND (reference sequence). This CDR3 is built from 16 residues.

This clonotype has more than one count but fewer than ten. The rearrangement uses TRBV3-1 and TRBJ1-2; 7 bases are shared with TRBD1. CDR3 length equals 14 residues. The J segment lost 5 bases and the V segment lost 4 bases, leaving 7 bases of the junction unmatched. Germline CDR1 LGHDT, CDR2 YNNKEL (reference sequence). The CDR3 reads CASSPRTGDYGYTF. DNA for the CDR3: TGTGCCAGCAGCCCCCGGACAGGAGATTATGGCTACACCTTC.

With respect to this clonotype: Germline is not matched at one junction end, which may reflect a read error. The genes are TRBV12-3 or TRBV12-4 and TRBJ2-3; the D call may be TRBD1 or TRBD2 (6 bases each). This CDR3 comprises 13 residues. CDR3 bases: TGTGCCAGCAGGGACGGGGGCACAGATACGCAGTACTTT. Protein product: CASRDGGTDTQYF.